This TCR beta chain was identified in a study of T-cell memory formation after mild COVID-19. Employing constant-segment primers, 5'RACE generated TCR alpha and TCR beta cDNA libraries bearing sample barcodes and UMIs. A single record per CDR3 protein comes from TCRdb applying MiXCR to the 5' RACE reads. Of 140,000 to 150,000 distinct CDR3 sequences in the sample, approximately 25% are singletons; the top ten hold around 22%. Germline V gene sequence: CDR1 SGHAT, CDR2 FQNNGV. The CDR3 spans 14 residues. After removal of 5 bases from V and 3 bases from J, the junction contained 4 bases not matched to a gene.

The receptor comes from an adult woman who had mild COVID-19 (a few samples of this study predate the infection). Cell type and time point are not known. Sample: PBMCs or a T cell subset sorted from them (not recorded which). V is TRBV11-2 and J is TRBJ2-1; 7 bases match TRBD1. CDR3 nucleotides: TGTGCCAGCAGCCTACGACAGGGCTACAATGAGCAGTTCTTC. Its translation: CASSLRQGYNEQFF.